The source of this T cell receptor (beta chain) is a study of T-cell reconstitution after alpha-beta-depleted transplantation in children. Findings of the study overall: From newly produced T cells came most of the T-cell counts and diversity one year after transplant. Where alpha-beta T cells came from about two months after transplant was reportedly several hundred expanded graft clones.

J lost 3 bases, V lost 6 bases, and 12 bases had no gene match. CDR3 length: 16 amino acids. The library targeted TCRbeta and was prepared with unique molecular identifiers. TCRdb itself ran the PCR reads through MiXCR, one entry per CDR3 protein. The sample shows approximately 980,000 distinct CDR3 sequences, roughly 29% of them seen only once. About this clonotype itself: The antigen is unknown.

The chain employs TRBV12-3 or TRBV12-4 and TRBJ1-1; 8 nucleotides agree with TRBD1. The origin of this receptor is a boy in the first two years of life who had a stem cell transplant for SCID, so the T cells may come from the graft donor. Sequences were derived from PBMCs, mostly from graft donor cells, sampled 360 days after TCRalphabeta/CD19-depleted stem cell transplant. The CDR3 here is CASSLRGTGLDTEAFF. The CDR3 DNA is TGTGCCAGCAGCCTCAGGGGGACAGGTCTAGACACTGAAGCTTTCTTT.